A single sample gave rise to the 30 T cell receptor beta chains below, sequenced in a study of shared clonotypes between healthy human individuals. CD45RO-negative, CCR7-selected cells formed the naive CD8 fraction, which excluded terminally differentiated effector memory CD45RA+ cells. Assay used: immunoSEQ multiplex PCR; TCRdb lists only in-frame clones, some missing. This table holds about 2.1 million clones, 90% to 95% found once. Material for sequencing was naive CD8+ T cells from PBMCs. These receptors were collected from a man aged 18 to 29 in good health. Some clones in this sample may be carry-over from other donors' samples.

The chain couples TRBV29-1 to TRBJ2-5, with 7 bases fitting TRBD2. The J call is doubtful: the DNA matches TRBJ2-7 better. Germline loops: CDR1 SQVTM, CDR2 ANQGSEA. This CDR3 has 14 residues. The chain's CDR3 is CSVIGGVAGYEQYF. Written as DNA, the CDR3 is TGCAGCGTGATTGGGGGGGTAGCGGGCTACGAGCAGTACTTC.

CDR3 sequence: CASSPLSLGYEQYF. As DNA, the CDR3 is TGTGCCAGCAGCCCCCTCAGCCTAGGGTACGAGCAGTACTTC. The gene calls are TRBV7-2 and TRBJ2-7, with unresolved D. Germline assignment: CDR1 SGHTA and CDR2 FQGNSA. V was trimmed by 5 bases and J by 4 bases, leaving 15 bases between them. This CDR3 region has 14 residues.

The rearrangement uses TRBV25-1 and TRBJ1-2, with TRBD1 matching 10 bases. Germline lookup yields CDR1 MGHDK and CDR2 SYGVNS. CDR3 length equals 17 residues. The V and J ends lost 3 bases and 3 bases, in that order; junction bases with no gene match: 10. CDR3 sequence: CASSDGKDRGRDYGYTF. CDR3 sequence (DNA): TGTGCCAGCAGTGACGGAAAGGACAGGGGGAGGGACTATGGCTACACCTTC.

The chain couples TRBV7-2 to TRBJ2-7, with no clear D. The CDR3 consists of 13 residues. The germline V and J ends were trimmed by 1 base and 3 bases, with 7 bases remaining between them. CDR1 and CDR2 from the germline V gene are SGHTA and FQGNSA. The CDR3 bases are TGTGCCAGCAGCTTAGACGCTCGCTACGAGCAGTACTTC. Protein sequence: CASSLDARYEQYF.

The chain has TRBV15 and TRBJ2-3; D perhaps matches TRBD2 (7 bases). The CDR3 has 17 amino acids. Trimming stripped 5 bases from V and 0 bases from J, with 18 bases between. Germline lookup yields CDR1 LNHNV and CDR2 YYDKDF (reference sequence). The DNA of the CDR3 is TGTGCCACCAGCGAGAAAGGGGGGGTCCTTAGCACAGATACGCAGTATTTT. Its protein is CATSEKGGVLSTDTQYF.

The rearrangement links TRBV7-3 to TRBJ2-1; 9 positions match TRBD2. The J segment lost 10 bases and the V segment lost 5 bases, leaving 12 bases of the junction unmatched. The CDR3 contains 15 residues. Germline V gene sequence: CDR1 SGHTA, CDR2 FQGTGA. DNA for the CDR3: TGTGCCAGCAGCCCGGGACTAGCCGTGATGGGGGAGCAGTTCTTC. This codes for CASSPGLAVMGEQFF.

The chain combines TRBV7-8 with TRBJ2-1, with TRBD2 matching over 14 bases. Germline trimming cut 5 bases from V and 0 bases from J; bases unmatched to any gene: 6. Germline loops: CDR1 SGHVS, CDR2 FQNEAQ. The CDR3 length is 18 residues. The chain's CDR3 is CASSPGLAGALSYNEQFF. CDR3 nucleotide sequence: TGTGCCAGCAGCCCGGGACTAGCGGGAGCCCTCTCCTACAATGAGCAGTTCTTC. The whole variable domain, remainder taken from reference TRBV7-8 and TRBJ2-1, is GAGVSQSPRYKVAKRGQDVALRCDPISGHVSLFWYQQALGQGPEFLTYFQNEAQLDKSGLPSDRFFAERPEGSVSTLKIQRTQQEDSAVYLCASSPGLAGALSYNEQFFGPGTRLTVL.

This clone showed up just once. The rearrangement joins TRBV4-1 to TRBJ2-7; 10 bases map to TRBD2. This CDR3 is 16 amino acids long. Germline V lookup: CDR1 MGHRA, CDR2 YSYEKL. J gave up 4 bases and V 0 bases, and 6 bases lay outside the gene matches. The CDR3 sequence is CASSQEETSGFYEQYF. The CDR3, as DNA: TGCGCCAGCAGCCAAGAGGAGACTAGCGGGTTTTACGAGCAGTACTTC.

This CDR3 reads CASSFTGTSAEQYF. The DNA for the CDR3 is TGTGCCAGCAGTTTCACAGGGACTAGCGCCGAGCAGTACTTC. The gene calls are TRBV28 and TRBJ2-7, with 10 positions matching TRBD2. The CDR3 is 14 amino acids. The ends lost 3 bases at V and 6 bases at J; junction bases unmatched: 5. Looked up from germline, CDR1 is MDHEN and CDR2 is SYDVKM.

The chain is built from TRBV14 and TRBJ1-1, with D possibly being TRBD1 (5 bases). Germline lookup yields CDR1 SGHDN and CDR2 FVKESK. The V and J ends lost 1 base and 6 bases respectively, with 12 bases between them. The CDR3 loop spans 14 amino acids. DNA for the CDR3: TGTGCCAGCAGCCAAGTGGGACGAAGTGCTGAAGCTTTCTTT. Amino acid sequence: CASSQVGRSAEAFF.

This chain connects TRBV7-2 to TRBJ2-3; a possible D gene is TRBD2 (6 bases). V lost 5 bases to trimming and J lost 4 bases, with 19 bases between them. Germline V gene data show CDR1 as SGHTA and CDR2 as FQGNSA. This CDR3 has 16 residues. DNA of the CDR3: TGTGCCAGCAGCCACCCTGGGACCGGGAGCCCAGATACGCAGTATTTT. Translated: CASSHPGTGSPDTQYF.

The J gene is TRBJ1-2, the V gene TRBV5-6; 7 bases are shared with TRBD1. After removal of 4 bases from V and 6 bases from J, the junction contained 6 bases not matched to a gene. The CDR3 consists of 13 residues. Per the germline V gene, CDR1 is SGHDT and CDR2 is YYEEEE. This chain's CDR3 is CASSPGRGDGYTF. CDR3 bases: TGTGCCAGCAGCCCCGGCAGGGGGGATGGCTACACCTTC.

Concerning this clone itself: Other DNA sequences from this sample encode an identical CDR3 as well. The chain has TRBV28 and TRBJ1-1; weak D call: TRBD1 (6 bases). Between the trimmed V and J ends, which lost 7 bases and 1 base, there was a span of 10 bases. Germline lookup yields CDR1 MDHEN and CDR2 SYDVKM. The CDR3 runs to 13 residues. CDR3 region: CASTQGSNTEAFF. As DNA, the CDR3 is TGTGCCAGCACCCAGGGGTCGAACACTGAAGCTTTCTTT.

The rearrangement uses TRBV14 and TRBJ1-1, with TRBD1 matching 9 bases. The CDR3 is 16 residues long. V was clipped by 2 bases and J by 2 bases; unmatched bases: 6. Germline CDR1 SGHDN, CDR2 FVKESK. The CDR3 sequence is CASSQHLTGGNTEAFF. The CDR3 DNA reads TGTGCCAGCAGCCAACACCTTACAGGGGGCAACACTGAAGCTTTCTTT.

CDR3: CASSPGTGGIEKLFF. CDR3 in DNA: TGTGCCAGCAGTCCGGGGACAGGGGGAATTGAAAAACTGTTTTTT. This chain links TRBV6-5 with TRBJ1-4; 11 bases are a match to TRBD1. V trimming: 5 bases; J trimming: 7 bases; junction bases outside the gene matches: 6. The CDR3 has 15 residues. Germline V gene sequence: CDR1 MNHEY, CDR2 SVGAGI.

The DNA of the CDR3 is TGTGCCAGCAGCTTGGGAGGGGCCCTCGGAGAGCAGTACTTC. This sequence encodes CASSLGGALGEQYF. V usage is TRBV5-6 and J usage is TRBJ2-7; D assignment may be TRBD1 or TRBD2 (5 bases each). Germline CDR1 and CDR2: SGHDT and YYEEEE. This CDR3 has 14 amino acids. The ends were cut back, 0 bases at V and 7 bases at J, with 14 bases in the middle.

As DNA, the CDR3 is TGTGCCAGCAGCTCCGCCAGGACTGCTGGGGAGACCCAGTACTTC. Encoded protein: CASSSARTAGETQYF. The chain links TRBV7-2 to TRBJ2-5; D might be TRBD2 (5 bases). Germline-derived CDR1 and CDR2 are SGHTA and FQGNSA. Trimming cost V 4 bases and J 5 bases, with 17 bases left between them. The CDR3 sequence is 15 residues long.

This rearrangement joins TRBV27 to TRBJ2-7, with D possibly TRBD1 on 6 matching bases. The V gene's germline CDR1 is MNHEY and CDR2 SMNVEV (reference sequence). This CDR3 is built from 17 residues. The V end was cut by 5 bases, the J end by 1 base, with 21 bases between. The CDR3 DNA follows: TGTGCCAGCAGTACTCGACAGGTCCTTTATGGTTCCTACGAGCAGTACTTC. Residues: CASSTRQVLYGSYEQYF.

This chain uses TRBV5-6 with TRBJ2-4; D might be TRBD2 (7 bases). The CDR3 has 16 amino acids. Germline V lookup: CDR1 SGHDT, CDR2 YYEEEE. Deletions cut 0 bases from V and 6 bases from J, with 16 bases between. CDR3 amino acids: CASSLALGGPLNIQYF. In nucleotides, the CDR3 is TGTGCCAGCAGCTTGGCCCTCGGGGGGCCCTTAAACATTCAGTACTTC. The full variable domain, in which reference TRBV5-6 and TRBJ2-4 provide the parts outside the CDR3, is DAGVTQSPTHLIKTRGQQVTLRCSPKSGHDTVSWYQQALGQGPQFIFQYYEEEERQRGNFPDRFSGHQFPNYSSELNVNALLLGDSALYLCASSLALGGPLNIQYFGAGTRLSVL.

The gene calls are TRBV5-4 and TRBJ2-1, with a possible D match to TRBD2 (6 bases). This CDR3 spans 16 amino acids. The germline V and J ends were trimmed by 2 bases and 3 bases, with 15 bases remaining between them. Germline lookup yields CDR1 SGHNT and CDR2 YYREEE (reference sequence). Written as DNA, the CDR3 is TGTGCCAGCAGCTTTAGCCGACTAGGGGACTACAATGAGCAGTTCTTC. Amino acid sequence: CASSFSRLGDYNEQFF.

This clone has a single count. The chain has TRBV18 and TRBJ2-7; D ambiguous. The V and J ends lost 5 bases and 3 bases respectively, with 14 bases between them. The CDR3 runs to 14 residues. Germline V gene data show CDR1 as KGHSH and CDR2 as LQKENI. Here the CDR3 DNA reads TGTGCCAGCTCATCCGCCCCGGCAGTCTACGAGCAGTACTTC. Residues: CASSSAPAVYEQYF. The full variable domain, in which reference TRBV18 and TRBJ2-7 provide the parts outside the CDR3, is NAGVMQNPRHLVRRRGQEARLRCSPMKGHSHVYWYRQLPEEGLKFMVYLQKENIIDESGMPKERFSAEFPKEGPSILRIQQVVRGDSAAYFCASSSAPAVYEQYFGPGTRLTVT.

The V gene is TRBV11-2, the J gene TRBJ2-7, with D hard to call. CDR1 and CDR2 (germline): SGHAT, FQNNGV. The CDR3 loop spans 13 amino acids. Trimming pared 2 bases from V and 2 bases from J, leaving 7 bases between. The CDR3 here is CASSLSLAYEQYF. CDR3 bases: TGTGCCAGCAGCTTAAGTCTAGCCTACGAGCAGTACTTC.

The V and J genes are TRBV25-1 and TRBJ2-7; unclear D gene. Germline V gene sequence: CDR1 MGHDK, CDR2 SYGVNS. There are 12 residues in the CDR3. V gave up 5 bases and J gave up 4 bases, with 9 bases separating them. DNA of the CDR3: TGTGCCAGCAGTCTGAGACCTTACGAGCAGTACTTC. It translates to CASSLRPYEQYF.

The count of this clone is one. Other DNA sequences in the sample encode the same CDR3. The chain employs TRBV15 and TRBJ1-1, with TRBD1 matching over 8 bases. Trimming took 3 bases from V and 1 from J; bases not matched to a gene: 4. The CDR3 totals 15 residues. In germline, CDR1 is LNHNV, CDR2 YYDKDF (reference sequence). The CDR3 DNA sequence: TGTGCCACCAGCAGGCCCGGGACAGGGAACACTGAAGCTTTCTTT. This encodes CATSRPGTGNTEAFF.

The V call is TRBV27, the J call TRBJ2-7; TRBD2 aligns across 8 bases. With V trimmed by 3 bases and J by 1 base, 8 bases remained unmatched. The CDR3 sequence is 16 residues long. The germline V gene encodes CDR1 MNHEY and CDR2 SMNVEV (reference sequence). The CDR3, as DNA: TGTGCCAGCAGTTTCGTTCGGGCTAGCGGGTCCTACGAGCAGTACTTC. Translating gives CASSFVRASGSYEQYF.

V gene TRBV28 combines with J gene TRBJ2-2; 8 bases map to TRBD1. The ends lost 8 bases at V and 5 bases at J; junction bases unmatched: 13. The CDR3 is made up of 16 amino acids. Germline-derived CDR1 and CDR2 are MDHEN and SYDVKM. CDR3 DNA sequence: TGTGCCAGCCGTCCTAGTTGGACAGGGTTTACCGGGGAGCTGTTTTTT. It yields the protein CASRPSWTGFTGELFF.

The CDR3: CASRGITDTQYF. The CDR3 DNA reads TGTGCCAGCAGGGGTATAACAGATACGCAGTATTTT. The V gene is TRBV2, the J gene TRBJ2-3; D not certain. Germline V gene lookup returns CDR1 SNHLY and CDR2 FYNNEI. Trimming pared 6 bases from V and 3 bases from J, leaving 7 bases between. This CDR3 comprises 12 residues.

The V call is TRBV4-1, the J call TRBJ2-7; 8 bases fit TRBD1. Germline CDR1 is MGHRA and CDR2 is YSYEKL. J gave up 2 bases and V 0 bases, and 9 bases lay outside the gene matches. The CDR3 consists of 17 residues. The CDR3 region is CASSQDHETGVAYEQYF. CDR3 bases: TGCGCCAGCAGCCAAGATCACGAGACAGGGGTGGCCTACGAGCAGTACTTC.

The chain carries TRBV10-2 and TRBJ1-6; D remains unclear. V lost 4 bases, J lost 6 bases, and 4 bases lay in between. The CDR3 has 12 amino acids. Germline CDR1 and CDR2: WSHSY and SAAADI. CDR3 in amino acids: CASSGSNSPLHF. CDR3 sequence (DNA): TGCGCCAGCAGTGGCTCTAATTCACCCCTCCACTTT.

This sequence joins TRBV7-6 and TRBJ2-5, with a tentative D call TRBD1 (6 bases). The CDR3 is made up of 17 amino acids. The germline CDR1 and CDR2 sequences are SGHVS and FNYEAQ. Trimming took 2 bases from V and 2 from J, leaving 18 bases between them. The CDR3 spells CASSLRWLGAVQETQYF. The CDR3 coding sequence is TGTGCCAGCAGCTTAAGGTGGTTGGGGGCGGTGCAAGAGACCCAGTACTTC.